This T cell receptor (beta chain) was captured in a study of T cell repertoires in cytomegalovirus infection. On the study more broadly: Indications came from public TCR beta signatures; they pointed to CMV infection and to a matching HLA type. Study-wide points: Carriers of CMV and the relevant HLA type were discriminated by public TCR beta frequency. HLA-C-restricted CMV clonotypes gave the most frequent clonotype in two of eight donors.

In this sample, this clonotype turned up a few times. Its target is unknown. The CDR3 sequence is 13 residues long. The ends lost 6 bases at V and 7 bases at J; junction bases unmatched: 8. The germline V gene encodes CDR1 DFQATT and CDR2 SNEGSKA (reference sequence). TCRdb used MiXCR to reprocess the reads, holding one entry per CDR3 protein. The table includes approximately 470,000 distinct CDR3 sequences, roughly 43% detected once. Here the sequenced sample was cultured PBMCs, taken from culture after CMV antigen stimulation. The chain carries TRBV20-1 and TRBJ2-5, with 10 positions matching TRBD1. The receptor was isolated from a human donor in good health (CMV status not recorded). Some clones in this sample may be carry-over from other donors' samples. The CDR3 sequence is CSAHRDRGTTQYF. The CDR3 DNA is TGCAGTGCCCACCGGGACAGGGGTACGACCCAGTACTTC.